Shown below are 14 T cell receptor beta chains from a single sample sequenced in a study of post-analysis software for immune sequencing data (dated by TCRdb to the mid-2010s). The investigation overall reported the following: Significantly higher frequencies in patients than in controls were found for several TRBV segments, including TRBV5-6, TRBV5-1 and TRBV20-1.

The antigens for these receptors are not known. The library was obtained by PCR. These reads were obtained on an Illumina HiSeq 2500. To reduce PCR and sequencing biases, unique molecular identifiers were built into the TCR beta cDNA libraries. TCRdb cleaned the public reads at Q25 with fastp, built clones with MiXCR and kept in-frame beta chains. Each entry is one CDR3 protein sequence, shown with its most common DNA and genes. The sample table holds some 690,000 distinct CDR3 sequences, of which 25% to 30% were seen once. The top ten clones comprise approximately 0.6% of the sample. Specimen: blood. These receptors were collected from a girl between 5 and 17 years old with multiple sclerosis.

This clonotype was recorded a few times. The chain links TRBV14 to TRBJ2-1, with 9 bases that match TRBD2. The CDR3 is 15 residues long. The germline CDR1 and CDR2 sequences are SGHDN and FVKESK. The V segment lost 4 bases and the J segment 5 bases; nucleotides outside the gene matches: 6. The CDR3 protein is CASSLSGSLHNEQFF. CDR3 in DNA: TGTGCCAGCAGCCTTAGCGGGAGTCTGCACAATGAGCAGTTCTTC.

Many counts were recorded for this clonotype. V usage is TRBV7-2 and J usage is TRBJ2-5, with a tentative D call TRBD2 (6 bases). Germline lookup yields CDR1 SGHTA and CDR2 FQGNSA. This CDR3 has 13 residues. The V end lost 3 bases, the J end lost 5 bases, and 10 bases lay between the germline ends. The CDR3 sequence is CASSLGGTETQYF. CDR3 nucleotides: TGTGCCAGCAGCTTGGGCGGGACGGAGACCCAGTACTTC.

This sequence joins TRBV20-1 and TRBJ2-7; 10 bases align to TRBD2. Germline loops: CDR1 DFQATT, CDR2 SNEGSKA (reference sequence). The CDR3 is made up of 13 amino acids. CDR3 bases: TGCAGCTACCACCTAGCGGGAGACTACGAGCAGTACTTC. Protein product: CSYHLAGDYEQYF.

The sample holds a few counts of this clonotype. J is TRBJ2-7 and V is TRBV5-5; 8 nucleotides agree with TRBD2. The CDR3 loop spans 14 amino acids. J lost 6 bases, V lost 4 bases, and 9 bases had no gene match. From germline, CDR1 is SGHKS and CDR2 YYEKEE (reference sequence). The CDR3 spells CASSTAGGAGEQYF. For the CDR3, the DNA is TGTGCCAGCAGCACAGCCGGGGGGGCGGGCGAGCAGTACTTC. Looking up the rest from reference TRBV5-5 and TRBJ2-7 gives the full variable domain: DAGVTQSPTHLIKTRGQQVTLRCSPISGHKSVSWYQQVLGQGPQFIFQYYEKEERGRGNFPDRFSARQFPNYSSELNVNALLLGDSALYLCASSTAGGAGEQYFGPGTRLTVT.

This chain joins TRBV6-6 and TRBJ2-7; 11 nucleotides match TRBD1. CDR3 size: 14 residues. J was trimmed by 4 bases and V by 10 bases; bases with no gene match: 9. CDR1 is MNHNY, CDR2 SVGAGI, per germline (reference sequence). The CDR3 protein is CAINLGQGVYEQYF. CDR3 DNA sequence: TGTGCCATAAATCTGGGACAGGGGGTATACGAGCAGTACTTC.

This chain connects TRBV6-2 or TRBV6-3 to TRBJ1-5; possible D gene TRBD1, 5 bases. V lost 5 bases and J 4 bases, leaving 18 bases between the germline ends. The germline CDR1 and CDR2 sequences are MNHEY and SVGEGT. This CDR3 comprises 16 residues. CDR3 sequence: CASSPLTGVRNQPQHF. In DNA form, the CDR3 reads TGTGCCAGCAGTCCTCTGACGGGGGTTCGAAATCAGCCCCAGCATTTT.

This rearrangement joins TRBV5-5 to TRBJ1-1, with 10 bases identical to TRBD1. V lost 4 bases and J lost 1; bases outside the gene matches: 4. Germline assignment: CDR1 SGHKS and CDR2 YYEKEE (reference sequence). The CDR3 runs 15 residues. The CDR3 spells CASSARQGANTEAFF. Here the CDR3 DNA reads TGTGCCAGCAGCGCAAGACAGGGGGCGAACACTGAAGCTTTCTTT.

The chain uses TRBV6-1 and TRBJ2-3, with TRBD1 matching over 7 bases. Germline lookup yields CDR1 MNHNS and CDR2 SASEGT. V was pared by 6 bases and J by 2 bases, with 11 bases of the junction left unmatched. The CDR3 has 16 residues. CDR3 region: CASRGRAGGFTDTQYF. DNA for the CDR3: TGTGCCAGCAGGGGAAGGGCAGGGGGTTTCACAGATACGCAGTATTTT.

V usage is TRBV5-1 and J usage is TRBJ2-2; possibly TRBD1 for D (5 bases). This CDR3 is 15 amino acids long. Trimming cost V 1 base and J 3 bases, with 10 bases left between them. CDR1 is SGHRS, CDR2 YFSETQ, per germline. The CDR3 spells CASSLIGVHTGELFF. The DNA for the CDR3 is TGCGCCAGCAGCTTGATAGGGGTGCACACCGGGGAGCTGTTTTTT. The full variable domain, completed using reference TRBV5-1 and TRBJ2-2, is KAGVTQTPRYLIKTRGQQVTLSCSPISGHRSVSWYQQTPGQGLQFLFEYFSETQRNKGNFPGRFSGRQFSNSRSEMNVSTLELGDSALYLCASSLIGVHTGELFFGEGSRLTVL.

This clonotype was picked up many times. The rearrangement uses TRBV3-1 and TRBJ1-2; D unclear. This CDR3 is built from 14 residues. V gave up 0 bases and J gave up 3 bases, with 8 bases separating them. The germline CDR1 and CDR2 sequences are LGHDT and YNNKEL (reference sequence). Here the CDR3 reads CASSQDFGHYGYTF. In nucleotides, the CDR3 is TGTGCCAGCAGCCAAGATTTCGGCCACTATGGCTACACCTTC.

The chain has TRBV29-1 and TRBJ1-1; unclear D gene. V was shortened by 2 bases and J by 1 base, with 11 bases between the two germline ends. The germline CDR1 and CDR2 sequences are SQVTM and ANQGSEA. The CDR3 is made up of 14 amino acids. CDR3 coding DNA: TGCAGCGTTGAACAGCCAAGAGCGAACACTGAAGCTTTCTTT. Its translation: CSVEQPRANTEAFF.

The rearrangement links TRBV7-9 to TRBJ1-2, with D perhaps TRBD1 (6 bases). Trimming took 5 bases from V and 6 from J, leaving 16 bases between them. The CDR3 runs to 14 residues. CDR1 SEHNR and CDR2 FQNEAQ come from the germline V gene (reference sequence). CDR3 amino acids: CASSGRGREDGYTF. In DNA form, the CDR3 reads TGTGCCAGCAGCGGAAGGGGGAGGGAGGATGGCTACACCTTC.

This clonotype was seen a few times. V usage is TRBV7-2 and J usage is TRBJ1-2; 12 nucleotides agree with TRBD1. The V gene end was trimmed by 5 bases and the J gene end by 7 bases; junction bases not matched to a gene: 5. CDR1 is SGHTA and CDR2 is FQGNSA in the germline V gene. The CDR3 loop spans 14 amino acids. The DNA for the CDR3 is TGTGCCAGCAGCCCGGGGACAGGGGGCGGTGGCTACACCTTC. Translating gives CASSPGTGGGGYTF.

This clonotype appeared a few times. The chain is built from TRBV20-1 and TRBJ2-5; 7 positions match TRBD1. This CDR3 has 13 residues. From germline, CDR1 is DFQATT and CDR2 SNEGSKA (reference sequence). J was trimmed by 1 base and V by 6 bases; bases with no gene match: 5. The chain's CDR3 is CSALGDSQETQYF. For the CDR3, the DNA is TGCAGTGCCCTGGGGGACAGCCAAGAGACCCAGTACTTC.